This TCR beta chain was recorded in a study of OX40 agonist ivuxolimab in advanced cancers. Study as a whole: Given to patients was ivuxolimab, an agonistic anti-OX40 (CD134) antibody. Study-wide results and limits: Some patients who did not respond also had low normalized T-cell clonal expansion. Averaged across samples, CD8+ T cells carried more expanded clones than CD4+ did.

Clones were read by immunoSEQ multiplex PCR, and TCRdb kept only the in-frame ones, dropping some. Counted here are tens of thousands of clones, 80% to 90% occurring once; the ten biggest clones make up roughly 32%. This clone was seen more than once but under ten times. Its antigen is undetermined. People who had autoimmune disease history or systemic immunosuppression were excluded. This specimen was CD4+ or CD8+ T cells sorted from blood, taken in a trial of the OX40 agonist ivuxolimab. This clonotype was sampled from an adult with an advanced solid tumor such as melanoma, head and neck, liver or kidney cancer.

The CDR3 protein is CASSLGWNEQFF. CDR3 nucleotide sequence: TGTGCCAGCAGCTTAGGGTGGAATGAGCAGTTCTTC. The rearrangement joins TRBV7-9 to TRBJ2-1; D is uncertain. This CDR3 region has 12 residues. The germline V and J ends were trimmed by 1 base and 7 bases, with 5 bases remaining between them. From germline, CDR1 is SEHNR and CDR2 FQNEAQ (reference sequence).